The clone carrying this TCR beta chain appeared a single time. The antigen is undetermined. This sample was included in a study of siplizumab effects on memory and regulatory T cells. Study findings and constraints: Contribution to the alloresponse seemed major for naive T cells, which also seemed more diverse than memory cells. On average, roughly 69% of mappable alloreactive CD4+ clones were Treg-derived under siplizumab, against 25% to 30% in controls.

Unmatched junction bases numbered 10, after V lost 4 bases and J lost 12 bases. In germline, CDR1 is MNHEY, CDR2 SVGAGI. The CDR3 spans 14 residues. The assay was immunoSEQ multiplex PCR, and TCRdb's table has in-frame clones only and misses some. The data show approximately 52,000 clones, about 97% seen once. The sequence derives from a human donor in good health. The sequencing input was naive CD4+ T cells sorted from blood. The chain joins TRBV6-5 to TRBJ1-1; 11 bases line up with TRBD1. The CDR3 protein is CASSSRDRGSRTFF. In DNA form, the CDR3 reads TGTGCCAGCAGTTCTCGGGACAGGGGGTCTAGAACTTTCTTT.